These 9 T cell receptor beta chains were all obtained from the same sample, sequenced in a study of blood T cell repertoires in COVID-19. Using immunoSEQ multiplex PCR, the repertoire was profiled, and TCRdb retains in-frame clones only, with some absent. The data hold about 180,000 clones, with more than 75% observed a single time. Sequencing was carried out using PBMCs or T cells enriched from blood (not recorded which). The receptor set was obtained from a man in his 60s who had been exposed to COVID-19.

The V gene is TRBV6-2 or TRBV6-3, the J gene TRBJ1-2, with no clear D. Germline CDR1 reads MNHEY; CDR2 reads SVGEGT. The CDR3 loop spans 14 amino acids. The V end was cut by 5 bases, the J end by 1 base, with 11 bases between. This CDR3 is CASSREPFNYGYTF. The CDR3 DNA sequence: TGTGCCAGCAGTCGGGAGCCGTTTAACTATGGCTACACCTTC.

This rearrangement joins TRBV7-9 to TRBJ2-1, with D perhaps matching TRBD2 (5 bases). Germline loops: CDR1 SEHNR, CDR2 FQNEAQ (reference sequence). There are 14 residues in the CDR3. V lost 3 bases and J lost 2, with 8 bases in between. CDR3: CASSFSGAYNEQFF. CDR3 DNA sequence: TGTGCCAGCAGCTTTTCCGGGGCCTACAATGAGCAGTTCTTC.

CDR3: CASSRGQGYEKLFF. The CDR3 DNA reads TGTGCCAGCAGCCGGGGACAGGGGTATGAAAAACTGTTTTTT. The V call is TRBV7-8, the J call TRBJ1-4; the match to TRBD1 covers 10 bases. There are 14 residues in the CDR3. The ends lost 5 bases at V and 6 bases at J; junction bases unmatched: 3. CDR1 and CDR2 from the germline V gene are SGHVS and FQNEAQ.

The gene calls are TRBV7-9 and TRBJ1-5, with 7 nucleotides matching TRBD1. Germline assignment: CDR1 SEHNR and CDR2 FQNEAQ (reference sequence). The CDR3 is 17 residues long. V shed 6 bases and J 0 bases; nucleotides not matched to a gene: 11. In DNA, the CDR3 is TGTGCCAGCAGTTCATGGACAGGATCTTATAGCAATCAGCCCCAGCATTTT. Protein sequence: CASSSWTGSYSNQPQHF. The full variable domain, with the rest looked up from reference TRBV7-9 and TRBJ1-5, is DTGVSQNPRHKITKRGQNVTFRCDPISEHNRLYWYRQTLGQGPEFLTYFQNEAQLEKSRLLSDRFSAERPKGSFSTLEIQRTEQGDSAMYLCASSSWTGSYSNQPQHFGDGTRLSIL.

The chain joins TRBV28 to TRBJ1-1, with 9 bases matching TRBD1. Germline CDR1 reads MDHEN; CDR2 reads SYDVKM. The J segment lost 3 bases and the V segment lost 6 bases, leaving 11 bases of the junction unmatched. The CDR3 totals 16 residues. The CDR3 loop is CASSSDRGVMDTEAFF. In DNA, the CDR3 is TGTGCCAGCAGCTCGGACAGGGGAGTAATGGACACTGAAGCTTTCTTT.

The chain carries TRBV7-2 and TRBJ1-2; 12 bases map to TRBD1. Germline V gene data show CDR1 as SGHTA and CDR2 as FQGNSA. This CDR3 has 17 amino acids. V trimming: 3 bases; J trimming: 7 bases; junction bases outside the gene matches: 12. In DNA form, the CDR3 reads TGTGCCAGCAGCTTTAGTTCCCAGGGACAGGGGGCTTTTGGCTACACCTTC. This sequence encodes CASSFSSQGQGAFGYTF.

J is TRBJ2-7 and V is TRBV3-1 (or the pseudogene TRBV3-2); D gene unclear. Germline CDR1 LGHDT, CDR2 YNNKEL (reference sequence). The CDR3 is 17 amino acids. Trimming shortened V by 5 bases and J by 1 base, and 21 bases separated the two germline ends. The CDR3 sequence is CASSKGPGLQVSYEQYF. The CDR3 coding sequence is TGTGCCAGCAGCAAAGGTCCTGGTCTGCAGGTGTCCTACGAGCAGTACTTC.

The V and J genes are TRBV4-1 and TRBJ2-3; D may be TRBD2 (6 bases). CDR3 length: 15 residues. CDR1 is MGHRA, CDR2 YSYEKL, per germline. V was trimmed by 0 bases and J by 2 bases, leaving 9 bases between them. The CDR3: CASSQDPGATDTQYF. The CDR3 nucleotides read TGCGCCAGCAGCCAAGATCCGGGAGCCACAGATACGCAGTATTTT.

The V call is TRBV7-2, the J call TRBJ1-6, with 9 bases lining up with TRBD1. This CDR3 region has 16 residues. With 0 bases clipped from V and 8 bases from J, the junction kept 5 bases outside the gene matches. Germline assignment: CDR1 SGHTA and CDR2 FQGNSA. The CDR3 DNA sequence: TGTGCCAGCAGCTTAGCGCTGACAGGGGGGCATTCACCCCTCCACTTT. It yields the protein CASSLALTGGHSPLHF.